This TCR beta chain appears in the sequencing data of a study of blood T cell repertoires in COVID-19. Turning to the study itself: Nucleic acid was either cDNA or gDNA, and it came from T cells, B-cell-depleted T cells, or PBMCs.

This clone was seen only once. Germline-derived CDR1 and CDR2 are SGHTA and FQGNSA. The CDR3 runs to 17 residues. V dropped 5 bases and J dropped 0; count of bases not matched to a gene: 8. Assay used: immunoSEQ multiplex PCR; TCRdb lists only in-frame clones, some missing. In the table there are about 240,000 clones, around 83% of which are singletons. The sample taken for sequencing was peripheral blood. This receptor was obtained from a woman aged 80 or over with acute or convalescent COVID-19. The chain couples TRBV7-2 to TRBJ2-3; 10 bases are a match to TRBD2. The CDR3 DNA follows: TGTGCCAGCAGCAAAACCGGGACTAGCGTAAGCACAGATACGCAGTATTTT. As protein: CASSKTGTSVSTDTQYF.